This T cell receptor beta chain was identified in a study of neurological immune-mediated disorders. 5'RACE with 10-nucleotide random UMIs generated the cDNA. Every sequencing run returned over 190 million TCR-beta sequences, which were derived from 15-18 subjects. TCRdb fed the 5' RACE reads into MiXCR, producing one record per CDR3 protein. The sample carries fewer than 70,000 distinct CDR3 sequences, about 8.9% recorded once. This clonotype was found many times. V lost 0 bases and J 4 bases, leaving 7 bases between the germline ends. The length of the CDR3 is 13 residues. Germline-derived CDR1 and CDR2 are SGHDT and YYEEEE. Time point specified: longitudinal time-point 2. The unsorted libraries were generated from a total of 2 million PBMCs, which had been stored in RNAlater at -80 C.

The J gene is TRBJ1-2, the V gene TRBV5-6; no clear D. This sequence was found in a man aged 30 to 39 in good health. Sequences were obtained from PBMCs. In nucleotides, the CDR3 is TGTGCCAGCAGCTTGGGGACCCTCTATGGCTACACCTTC. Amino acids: CASSLGTLYGYTF. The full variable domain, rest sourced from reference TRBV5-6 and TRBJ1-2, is DAGVTQSPTHLIKTRGQQVTLRCSPKSGHDTVSWYQQALGQGPQFIFQYYEEEERQRGNFPDRFSGHQFPNYSSELNVNALLLGDSALYLCASSLGTLYGYTFGSGTRLTVV.